This T cell receptor beta chain emerged from a study of beta chain bispecific antibodies for T cell cancers. V lost 5 bases, J lost 0 bases, and 0 bases stayed unmatched. The CDR3 has 14 amino acids. Germline lookup yields CDR1 MNHEY and CDR2 SVGAGI. In regard to this clonotype: Antigen specificity is unknown.

Whole-study results and caveats: Apart from targeted and closely related genes, other TRBV families appeared unaffected by TRBV-directed bispecific antibodies. After anti-TRBV12 rather than anti-CD19 exposure, TRBV12-3 made up about 99% less of total TRBV signal. In these mixed samples, most targeted TRBV reads derived from the leukemia cell line.

Either OKT3 anti-CD3 antibody or CD3/CD28 beads expanded T cells from blood mononuclear cells over about three days. In TCRdb, the 5' RACE reads were re-called with MiXCR into one record per CDR3 protein. This sample has about 20,000 distinct CDR3 sequences, with around 2% found just once. This chain connects TRBV6-5 to TRBJ1-4, with 7 bases matching TRBD1. The sequenced sample was healthy donor T cells cultured with leukemia cells, obtained from a culture containing a bispecific antibody targeting TCR Vbeta12. The receptor's source is a human donor in good health. Some clones in this sample may be carry-over from other donors' samples. The CDR3 DNA follows: TGTGCCAGCAGTCAGGGGGCAACTAATGAAAAACTGTTTTTT. The encoded protein is CASSQGATNEKLFF.